One sample yielded the 27 T cell receptor beta chains listed below, sequenced in a study of blood T cell repertoires in COVID-19. The assay was immunoSEQ multiplex PCR, and TCRdb's table has in-frame clones only and misses some. The sample shows 110,000 to 150,000 clones, about 79% of them seen only once. Sequenced material: peripheral blood. The receptors stem from a man aged 55 to 70 with active or convalescent COVID-19.

J is TRBJ2-5 and V is TRBV24-1, with 11 bases fitting TRBD2. V gave up 3 bases and J gave up 5 bases; unmatched junction bases: 4. The V gene's germline CDR1 is KGHDR and CDR2 SFDVKD. The CDR3 is made up of 15 amino acids. The CDR3 DNA reads as TGTGCCACCAGTGATCCCCGGACTAGCGGGGAGACCCAGTACTTC. It translates to CATSDPRTSGETQYF.

The chain employs TRBV5-1 and TRBJ1-6, with no clear D. CDR1 and CDR2 from the germline V gene are SGHRS and YFSETQ. Trimming pared 5 bases from V and 5 bases from J, leaving 8 bases between. The CDR3 has 13 amino acids. CDR3 sequence (DNA): TGCGCCAGCAGGGGCCAAAATAATTCACCCCTCCACTTT. It translates to CASRGQNNSPLHF.

The chain carries TRBV5-6 and TRBJ2-3; D is undetermined. V was clipped by 4 bases and J by 0 bases, with 6 bases between them. The CDR3 loop spans 13 amino acids. Germline loops: CDR1 SGHDT, CDR2 YYEEEE. The CDR3 coding sequence is TGTGCCAGCAGCCGTTTCAGCACAGATACGCAGTATTTT. Translating gives CASSRFSTDTQYF. The variable domain in full, with the rest retrieved from reference TRBV5-6 and TRBJ2-3, is DAGVTQSPTHLIKTRGQQVTLRCSPKSGHDTVSWYQQALGQGPQFIFQYYEEEERQRGNFPDRFSGHQFPNYSSELNVNALLLGDSALYLCASSRFSTDTQYFGPGTRLTVL.

This sequence joins TRBV6-5 and TRBJ2-1; 12 nucleotides align to TRBD2. This CDR3 spans 15 amino acids. Trimming removed 5 bases from V and 9 bases from J; junction bases left unmatched: 8. Germline V gives CDR1 MNHEY, CDR2 SVGAGI. The CDR3 DNA reads as TGTGCCAGCAGTCTATCTAGCGGGGGGGCCCTTGAGCAGTTCTTC. Translated: CASSLSSGGALEQFF.

The chain is built from TRBV7-6 and TRBJ2-7; TRBD1 aligns across 12 bases. Germline CDR1 is SGHVS and CDR2 is FNYEAQ. Trimming at V came to 2 bases and at J to 4 bases, leaving 6 bases not matched to a gene. CDR3 length equals 16 residues. CDR3 in DNA: TGTGCCAGCAGCTTACCCGGGACAGGGGGCGAGTACGAGCAGTACGTC. Its translation is CASSLPGTGGEYEQYV.

V and J are TRBV28 and TRBJ1-5; D remains unclear. The CDR3 covers 13 residues. V was clipped by 8 bases and J by 0 bases, with 8 bases between them. The germline V gene has CDR1 MDHEN and CDR2 SYDVKM. The CDR3 region has the DNA TGTGCCAGCCGGCGGGGTAGCAATCAGCCCCAGCATTTT. Translated, it gives CASRRGSNQPQHF.

The rearrangement links TRBV29-1 to TRBJ1-1; TRBD1 agrees at 7 bases. The CDR3 is 14 amino acids. Per germline, CDR1 SQVTM and CDR2 ANQGSEA. Trimming removed 7 bases from V and 1 base from J; junction bases left unmatched: 9. The CDR3 sequence: CSATEPGGNTEAFF. The CDR3 region has the DNA TGCAGCGCCACCGAACCAGGGGGGAACACTGAAGCTTTCTTT.

This chain's CDR3 is CASKETGRSGELFF. DNA for the CDR3: TGTGCCAGCAAAGAGACAGGGAGGTCCGGGGAGCTGTTTTTT. This chain joins TRBV5-6 and TRBJ2-2, with D perhaps matching TRBD1 (7 bases). Trimming pared 6 bases from V and 6 bases from J, leaving 15 bases between. CDR1 is SGHDT, CDR2 YYEEEE, per germline. The CDR3 has 14 amino acids.

In this sample, this clone turned up once. The chain combines TRBV27 with TRBJ2-7; D perhaps matches TRBD2 (5 bases). Trimming removed 1 base from V and 6 bases from J, with 13 bases in between. This CDR3 has 14 residues. Germline CDR1 reads MNHEY; CDR2 reads SMNVEV (reference sequence). The DNA of the CDR3 is TGTGCCAGCAGTTTATTGAGAAATCGGGGCGAGCAGTACTTC. This encodes CASSLLRNRGEQYF.

In regard to this clone: One junction end disagrees with the germline gene, perhaps due to a read error. The chain links TRBV11-2 to TRBJ1-6; possibly TRBD1 for D (5 bases). This CDR3 has 14 amino acids. Germline CDR1 and CDR2: SGHAT and FQNNGV. Here the CDR3 reads CASSPAGYSSPLHF. The CDR3 region has the DNA TGTGCCAGCAGCCCCGCAGGGTATAGTTCACCCCTCCACTTT.

The chain carries TRBV6-6 and TRBJ2-2; 7 bases map to TRBD2. Germline V lookup: CDR1 MNHNY, CDR2 SVGAGI (reference sequence). V trimming: 1 base; J trimming: 4 bases; junction bases outside the gene matches: 0. CDR3 length: 14 amino acids. The CDR3 region is CASSYWGGTGELFF. CDR3 nucleotides: TGTGCCAGCAGTTACTGGGGGGGCACCGGGGAGCTGTTTTTT.

The chain has TRBV2 and TRBJ1-1; maybe TRBD1 (6 bases). The CDR3 length is 16 residues. Trimming shortened V by 4 bases and J by 0 bases, and 15 bases separated the two germline ends. CDR1 is SNHLY, CDR2 FYNNEI, per germline. The CDR3 nucleotides are TGTGCCAGCAGTGGGGGGGGCGTAACCATGAACACTGAAGCTTTCTTT. Translated: CASSGGGVTMNTEAFF.

J is TRBJ2-1 and V is TRBV10-2; perhaps TRBD1 as D (6 bases). V was shortened by 6 bases and J by 5 bases, with 11 bases between the two germline ends. This CDR3 region has 13 residues. CDR1 is WSHSY and CDR2 is SAAADI in the germline V gene. Written as DNA, the CDR3 is TGCGCCAGCAGGACAGGACAAGACAATGAGCAGTTCTTC. It specifies CASRTGQDNEQFF.

J is TRBJ2-6 and V is TRBV7-6; 7 positions agree with TRBD2. The germline CDR1 and CDR2 sequences are SGHVS and FNYEAQ. Trimming at V came to 2 bases and at J to 1 base, leaving 8 bases not matched to a gene. This CDR3 has 18 residues. The CDR3 nucleotides read TGTGCCAGCAGCTTACCATCCGCGGGAGATTCTGGGGCCAACGTCCTGACTTTC. Translated: CASSLPSAGDSGANVLTF.

CDR3 in DNA: TGTGCCAGCAGCTTTCCCCCGTTGGAGACCCAGTACTTC. It codes for CASSFPPLETQYF. The gene calls are TRBV11-3 and TRBJ2-5; D not resolved. Germline V gives CDR1 SGHNT, CDR2 YENEEA. CDR3 length: 13 amino acids. V was trimmed by 3 bases and J by 5 bases, leaving 10 bases between them.

The chain employs TRBV14 and TRBJ2-7, with D tentatively TRBD1 (6 bases). The CDR3 is made up of 15 amino acids. Deletions cut 4 bases from V and 3 bases from J, with 16 bases between. Germline values: CDR1 SGHDN, CDR2 FVKESK. The CDR3 is CASSLTDRAFYEQYF. The CDR3 bases are TGTGCCAGCAGCCTCACGGACAGAGCTTTCTACGAGCAGTACTTC.

The chain is built from TRBV7-2 and TRBJ1-1; D call uncertain. The CDR3 covers 15 residues. CDR1 SGHTA and CDR2 FQGNSA come from the germline V gene. V shed 1 base and J shed 3 bases, with 12 bases lying between them. CDR3 region: CASSLDQAPDTEAFF. CDR3 DNA: TGTGCCAGCAGCTTAGATCAGGCGCCGGACACTGAAGCTTTCTTT.

This clone occurred a few times. CDR3 sequence reads: CASSFSDRPGNTIYF. The CDR3 nucleotides read TGTGCCAGCAGTTTTTCCGACAGGCCAGGAAACACCATATATTTT. J is TRBJ1-3 and V is TRBV5-5; a weak D match, TRBD1 (6 bases). The CDR3 sequence is 15 residues long. The V and J ends lost 5 bases and 4 bases respectively, with 16 bases between them. Germline V gene data show CDR1 as SGHKS and CDR2 as YYEKEE (reference sequence).

The rearrangement uses TRBV7-8 and TRBJ1-2; D remains ambiguous. Trimming pared 1 base from V and 1 base from J, leaving 7 bases between. The CDR3 has 14 residues. Germline V CDR1 and CDR2: SGHVS, FQNEAQ. CDR3 protein: CASSLGDINYGYTF. The CDR3 DNA is TGTGCCAGCAGCTTAGGAGACATTAACTATGGCTACACCTTC.

CDR3 DNA sequence: TGTGCCACCAGTAGCCGAGGAGGGGGCGGAAATGTGCGCTATGGCTACACCTTC. This codes for CATSSRGGGGNVRYGYTF. The chain combines TRBV15 with TRBJ1-2; 7 bases are shared with TRBD1. V was pared by 6 bases and J by 4 bases, with 20 bases of the junction left unmatched. CDR1 is LNHNV and CDR2 is YYDKDF in the germline V gene (reference sequence). There are 18 residues in the CDR3. Complete variable domain (other parts from reference TRBV15 and TRBJ1-2): DAMVIQNPRYQVTQFGKPVTLSCSQTLNHNVMYWYQQKSSQAPKLLFHYYDKDFNNEADTPDNFQSRRPNTSFCFLDIRSPGLGDTAMYLCATSSRGGGGNVRYGYTFGSGTRLTVV.

This clone was counted once. The chain is built from TRBV4-3 and TRBJ2-6; D is perhaps TRBD2 (6 bases). Germline V gene sequence: CDR1 LGHNA, CDR2 YSLEER. V shed 0 bases and J shed 0 bases, with 15 bases lying between them. This CDR3 is 19 amino acids long. As DNA, the CDR3 is TGCGCCAGCAGCCAAGACGCGGAGCGGGTTAACTCTGGGGCCAACGTCCTGACTTTC. It specifies CASSQDAERVNSGANVLTF.

The chain combines TRBV6-5 with TRBJ1-6; D not certain. The germline V and J ends were trimmed by 4 bases and 2 bases, with 9 bases remaining between them. The CDR3 runs to 15 residues. Germline lookup yields CDR1 MNHEY and CDR2 SVGAGI. CDR3 coding DNA: TGTGCCAGCAGTTCGGGAGGGACCTATAATTCACCCCTCCACTTT. Translation gives CASSSGGTYNSPLHF.

The CDR3 DNA follows: TGTGCCAGCAGCTTAGTTGTACAATACGAGCAGTACGTC. Its protein is CASSLVVQYEQYV. The rearrangement joins TRBV7-2 to TRBJ2-7; D not certain. The CDR3 covers 13 residues. V dropped 1 base and J dropped 4 bases, with 8 bases sitting between them. Germline CDR1 and CDR2: SGHTA and FQGNSA.

The genes are TRBV5-1 and TRBJ2-5; D is possibly TRBD2 (6 bases). Between the trimmed V and J ends, which lost 4 bases and 4 bases, there was a span of 14 bases. The CDR3 sequence is 14 residues long. In germline, CDR1 is SGHRS, CDR2 YFSETQ. The CDR3 protein is CASSRPRRGETQYF. CDR3 coding DNA: TGCGCCAGCAGCCGACCCCGGAGGGGAGAGACCCAGTACTTC.

J is TRBJ2-5 and V is TRBV3-1 (or the pseudogene TRBV3-2); D may be TRBD1 (6 bases). CDR1 LGHDT and CDR2 YNNKEL come from the germline V gene (reference sequence). Deletions cut 4 bases from V and 9 bases from J, with 24 bases between. The CDR3 length is 16 residues. CDR3 in amino acids: CASSPRVDRTMEAQYF. The CDR3 coding sequence is TGTGCCAGCAGCCCAAGGGTGGACAGAACGATGGAGGCCCAGTACTTC.

The V call is TRBV18, the J call TRBJ2-3, with 9 nucleotides matching TRBD1. Germline loops: CDR1 KGHSH, CDR2 LQKENI. Germline trimming cut 6 bases from V and 2 bases from J; bases unmatched to any gene: 6. CDR3 length: 15 residues. CDR3 protein: CASSGQGLDTDTQYF. CDR3 in DNA: TGTGCCAGCTCGGGACAGGGATTGGACACAGATACGCAGTATTTT.

The chain joins TRBV7-9 to TRBJ2-3; the match to TRBD1 covers 11 bases. Per germline, CDR1 SEHNR and CDR2 FQNEAQ (reference sequence). The ends lost 5 bases at V and 4 bases at J; junction bases unmatched: 8. CDR3 length: 16 residues. The CDR3 spells CASSPWTGGEADTQYF. CDR3 nucleotides: TGTGCCAGCAGCCCCTGGACAGGGGGCGAGGCAGATACGCAGTATTTT.